Each of the 2 T cell receptor beta chains below was sequenced from the same sample in a study of radiation and T cells in renal cell carcinoma (dated by TCRdb to the early 2020s). Libraries were prepared through the immunoSEQ multiplex PCR assay. TCRdb's version of the immuneACCESS table is confined to in-frame rearrangements and falls short of the full clone set. An unresolved V gene accounts for under half of the shortfall where checked; the remainder is of unknown origin. The sample yields tens of thousands of clones; 80% to 85% were counted once. The top ten clonotypes cover about 25% of the sample. Explained via the paper, the time point label denotes: blood 4 weeks post-SBRT, at nephrectomy. In the paper's terms, the treatment or condition label means: 15 Gy SBRT to primary tumor, nephrectomy 4 weeks later. Sequencing was performed on blood, taken from a patient whose treatment included radiotherapy and nephrectomy. Receptors were obtained from a woman between 65 and 79 years old with renal cell carcinoma.

There are a few counts of this clone. The chain carries TRBV21-1 and TRBJ2-2; the table gives TRBD2 as D, unverified against the DNA. TRBV21-1 represents a pseudogene. The CDR3 covers 17 residues. CDR3 protein: CASSKKKMTSEGGELFF. The CDR3 DNA sequence: TGTGCCAGCAGCAAAAAAAAGATGACTAGCGAGGGCGGGGAGCTGTTTTTT.

The rearrangement links TRBV5-4 to TRBJ2-5, with 8 bases lining up with TRBD2. Germline lookup yields CDR1 SGHNT and CDR2 YYREEE (reference sequence). CDR3 length equals 14 residues. Trimming cost V 1 base and J 5 bases; bases outside gene matches: 4. Written as DNA, the CDR3 is TGTGCCAGCAGCTTGAACGTAGCGGGGGAGACCCAGTACTTC. Its protein is CASSLNVAGETQYF.